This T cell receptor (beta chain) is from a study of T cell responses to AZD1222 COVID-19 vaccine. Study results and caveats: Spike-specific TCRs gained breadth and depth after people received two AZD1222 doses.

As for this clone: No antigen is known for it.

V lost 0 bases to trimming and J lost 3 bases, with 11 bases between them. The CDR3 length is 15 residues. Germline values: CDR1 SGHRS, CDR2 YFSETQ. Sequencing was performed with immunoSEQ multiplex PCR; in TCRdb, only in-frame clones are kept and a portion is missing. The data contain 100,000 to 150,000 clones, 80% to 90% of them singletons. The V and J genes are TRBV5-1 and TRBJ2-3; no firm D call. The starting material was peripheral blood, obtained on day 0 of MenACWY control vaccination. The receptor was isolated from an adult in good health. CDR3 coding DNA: TGCGCCAGCAGCTTGGATGCGTCTGTTACAGATACGCAGTATTTT. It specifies CASSLDASVTDTQYF.